This T cell receptor (beta chain) was recorded in a study of T-cell reconstitution after alpha-beta-depleted transplantation in children (TCRdb year 2016). Regarding the study in general: The study quantitatively tracked T-cell immune reconstitution after TCRalphabeta/CD19-depleted allogeneic hematopoietic cell transplantation in children using TCR repertoire profiling.

The sample's treatment or condition label is to be understood as: allogeneic hematopoietic cell transplantation with graft depleted of TCRalphabeta T cells and CD19 B cells. Transplant recipients were children who received TCRalphabeta/CD19-depleted allogeneic hematopoietic cell grafts. V is cut by 2 bases and J by 1 base, and the space between the germline ends is 7 bases. The CDR3 starts with the cysteine, ends with the phenylalanine, and has 14 residues. The entry retains the CDR3 DNA only, 42 bases that are in frame from base 1. In the germline V gene (reference sequence), CDR1 corresponds to LNHDA and CDR2 to SQIVND. With regard to this clonotype: It lacks a known antigen. Per-base quality was not reported, and no clone a single base away is much larger than it.

The library was produced with PCR. Sequencing relied on an Illumina HiSeq 2500. TCR library preparation used molecular barcoding, with unique molecular identifiers applied to normalize quantification of the TCRbeta repertoire. The raw public reads went through TCRdb reprocessing: fastp at Q25, MiXCR clone calling, in-frame beta chains kept. All rows with the same CDR3 protein become a single entry with the most common DNA and genes. This sample holds a few hundred thousand distinct CDR3 sequences; roughly 9.1% were observed only once. The top ten hold less than 9% of the sample. Broader findings and caveats from the paper: In some patients, the high TCRbeta diversity seen at day 60 was put down to recipient T cells and intrathymic progenitors that had survived conditioning. Over the following months the frequencies of hyperexpanded clones went down, and after one year T-cell counts and TCRbeta diversity were mostly credited to newly produced T cells. The apparently early recovery of alphabetaT-cell counts about two months after transplant reportedly depended on only several hundred rapidly expanded clones that came from non-depleted graft cells.

Sequenced here: PBMCs, sampled before TCRalphabeta/CD19-depleted stem cell transplant. This sequence uses TRBV19 and TRBJ2-3; tentative D gene TRBD1, with 6 bases matching. This clonotype was obtained from a boy younger than two with acute myeloid leukemia, due to receive a stem cell transplant. The CDR3 has the sequence CASSIRTGTDTQYF. Here is the DNA: TGTGCCAGTAGTATAAGGACAGGCACAGATACGCAGTATTTT.